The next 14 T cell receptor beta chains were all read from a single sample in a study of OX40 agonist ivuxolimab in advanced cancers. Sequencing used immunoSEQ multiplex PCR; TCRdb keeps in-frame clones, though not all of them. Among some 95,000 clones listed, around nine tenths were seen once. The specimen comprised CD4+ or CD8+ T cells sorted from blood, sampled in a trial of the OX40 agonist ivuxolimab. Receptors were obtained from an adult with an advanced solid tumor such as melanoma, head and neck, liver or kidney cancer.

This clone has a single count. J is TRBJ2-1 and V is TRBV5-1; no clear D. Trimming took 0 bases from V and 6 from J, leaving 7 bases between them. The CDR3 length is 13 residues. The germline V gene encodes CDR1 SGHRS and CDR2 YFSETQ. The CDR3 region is CASSLETINEQFF. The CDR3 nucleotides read TGCGCCAGCAGCTTGGAGACCATCAATGAGCAGTTCTTC.

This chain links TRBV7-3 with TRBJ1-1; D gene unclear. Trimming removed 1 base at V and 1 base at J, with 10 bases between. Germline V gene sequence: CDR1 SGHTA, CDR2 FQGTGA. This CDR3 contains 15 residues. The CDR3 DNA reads TGTGCCAGCAGCTTAATGGCGGGATCGAACACTGAAGCTTTCTTT. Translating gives CASSLMAGSNTEAFF.

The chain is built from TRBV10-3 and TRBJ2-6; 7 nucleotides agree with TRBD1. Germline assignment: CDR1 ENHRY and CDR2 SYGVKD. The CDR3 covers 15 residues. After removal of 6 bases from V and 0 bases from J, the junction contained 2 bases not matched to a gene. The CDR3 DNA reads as TGTGCCATCAGCGGGACAGTCTCTGGGGCCAACGTCCTGACTTTC. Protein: CAISGTVSGANVLTF.

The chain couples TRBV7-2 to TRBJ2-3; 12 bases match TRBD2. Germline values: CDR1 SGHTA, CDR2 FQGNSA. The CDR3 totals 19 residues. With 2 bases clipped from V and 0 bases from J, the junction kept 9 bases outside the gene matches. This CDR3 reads CASSLTAGTSGRSTDTQYF. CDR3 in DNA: TGTGCCAGCAGCTTAACCGCCGGGACTAGCGGGCGGAGCACAGATACGCAGTATTTT.

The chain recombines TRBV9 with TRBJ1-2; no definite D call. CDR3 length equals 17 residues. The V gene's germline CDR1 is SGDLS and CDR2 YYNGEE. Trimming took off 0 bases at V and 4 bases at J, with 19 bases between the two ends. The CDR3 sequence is CASSVGAAVRASYGYTF. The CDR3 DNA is TGTGCCAGCAGCGTAGGTGCGGCAGTGAGGGCTAGCTATGGCTACACCTTC.

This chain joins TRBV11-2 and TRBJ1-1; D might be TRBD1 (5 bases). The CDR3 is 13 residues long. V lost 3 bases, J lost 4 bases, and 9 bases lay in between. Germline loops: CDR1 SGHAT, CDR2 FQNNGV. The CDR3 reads CASSLTRGTEAFF. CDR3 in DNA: TGTGCCAGCAGCTTGACTAGGGGCACTGAAGCTTTCTTT. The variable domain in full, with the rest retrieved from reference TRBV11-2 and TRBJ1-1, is EAGVAQSPRYKIIEKRQSVAFWCNPISGHATLYWYQQILGQGPKLLIQFQNNGVVDDSQLPKDRFSAERLKGVDSTLKIQPAKLEDSAVYLCASSLTRGTEAFFGQGTRLTVV.

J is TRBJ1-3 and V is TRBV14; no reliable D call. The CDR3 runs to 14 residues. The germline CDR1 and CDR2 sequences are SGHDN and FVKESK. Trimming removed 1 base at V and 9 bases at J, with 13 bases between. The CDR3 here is CASSQAGPRGTIYF. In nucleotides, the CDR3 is TGTGCCAGCAGCCAAGCAGGCCCCCGGGGCACCATATATTTT.

In nucleotides, the CDR3 is TGTGCCAGCAGTTTAGTGCCAGGGTGGAATCAGCCCCAGCATTTT. Translated: CASSLVPGWNQPQHF. The chain couples TRBV27 to TRBJ1-5; D might be TRBD1 (5 bases). In germline, CDR1 is MNHEY, CDR2 SMNVEV (reference sequence). This CDR3 spans 15 amino acids. The ends were cut back, 2 bases at V and 4 bases at J, with 12 bases in the middle.

Here the CDR3 reads CASSPPGRAGNIGQYF. The DNA of the CDR3 is TGTGCCAGCAGCCCGCCGGGACGGGCCGGAAATATCGGGCAGTACTTC. This chain connects TRBV4-2 to TRBJ2-7; D might be TRBD1 or TRBD2, each matching 5 bases. Between the trimmed V and J ends, which lost 4 bases and 9 bases, there was a span of 25 bases. The CDR3 covers 16 residues. Germline V gives CDR1 LGHNA, CDR2 YNFKEQ.

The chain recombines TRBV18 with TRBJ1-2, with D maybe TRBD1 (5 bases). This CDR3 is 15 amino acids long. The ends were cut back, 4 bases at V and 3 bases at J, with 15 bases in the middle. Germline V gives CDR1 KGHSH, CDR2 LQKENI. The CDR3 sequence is CASSLTGPQDYGYTF. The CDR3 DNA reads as TGTGCCAGCTCACTTACTGGACCACAGGACTATGGCTACACCTTC.

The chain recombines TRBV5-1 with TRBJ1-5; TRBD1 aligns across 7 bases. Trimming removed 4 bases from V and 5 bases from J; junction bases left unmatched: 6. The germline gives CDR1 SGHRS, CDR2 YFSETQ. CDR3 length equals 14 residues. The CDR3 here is CASSLGGGDQPQHF. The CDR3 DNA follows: TGCGCCAGCAGCCTAGGGGGCGGGGATCAGCCCCAGCATTTT.

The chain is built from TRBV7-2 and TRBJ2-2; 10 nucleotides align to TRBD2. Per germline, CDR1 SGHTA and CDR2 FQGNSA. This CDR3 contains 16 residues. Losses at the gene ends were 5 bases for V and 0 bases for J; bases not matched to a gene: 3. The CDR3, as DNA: TGTGCCAGCAGCCCGAGCGGGGGGGCGAACACCGGGGAGCTGTTTTTT. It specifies CASSPSGGANTGELFF.

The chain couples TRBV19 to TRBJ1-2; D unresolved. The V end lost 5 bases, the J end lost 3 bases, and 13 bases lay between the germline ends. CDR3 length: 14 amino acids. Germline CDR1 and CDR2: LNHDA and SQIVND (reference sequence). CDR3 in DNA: TGTGCCAGTAGTCGCCAGGTGGGATACTATGGCTACACCTTC. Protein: CASSRQVGYYGYTF.

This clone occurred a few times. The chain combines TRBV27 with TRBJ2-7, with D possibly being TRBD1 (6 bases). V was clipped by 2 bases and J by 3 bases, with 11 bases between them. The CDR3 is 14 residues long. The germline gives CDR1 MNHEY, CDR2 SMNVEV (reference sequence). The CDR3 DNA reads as TGTGCCAGCAGTTTAGCCCCGGACAGCTACGAGCAGTACTTC. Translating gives CASSLAPDSYEQYF.